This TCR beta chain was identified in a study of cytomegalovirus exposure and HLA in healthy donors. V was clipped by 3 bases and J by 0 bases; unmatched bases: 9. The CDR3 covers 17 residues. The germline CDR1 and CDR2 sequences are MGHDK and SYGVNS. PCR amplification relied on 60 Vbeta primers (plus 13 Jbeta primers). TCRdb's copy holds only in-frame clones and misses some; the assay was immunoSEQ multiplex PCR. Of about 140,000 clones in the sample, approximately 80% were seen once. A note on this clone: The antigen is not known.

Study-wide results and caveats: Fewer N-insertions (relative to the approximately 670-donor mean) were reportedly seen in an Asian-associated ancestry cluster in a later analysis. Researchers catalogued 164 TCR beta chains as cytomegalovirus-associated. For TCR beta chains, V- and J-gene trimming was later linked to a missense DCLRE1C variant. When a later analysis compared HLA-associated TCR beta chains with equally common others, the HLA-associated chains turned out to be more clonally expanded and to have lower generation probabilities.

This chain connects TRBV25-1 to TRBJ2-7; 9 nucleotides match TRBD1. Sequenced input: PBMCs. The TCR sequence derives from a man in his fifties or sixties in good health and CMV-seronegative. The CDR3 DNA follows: TGTGCCAGCAGTGACCCGGGACAGGGAGGAATCTCCTACGAGCAGTACTTC. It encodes CASSDPGQGGISYEQYF.